This TCR beta chain is drawn from a study of radiotherapy plus CTLA-4 blockade in lung cancer. Findings and caveats of the study: In blood, after radiotherapy plus ipilimumab, tumor-derived TCR clones expanded.

Of note for this clone: Its antigen is as yet unknown.

Germline V gives CDR1 GTSNPN, CDR2 SVGIG (reference sequence). V gave up 4 bases and J gave up 1 base; unmatched junction bases: 9. The CDR3 length is 15 residues. The repertoire was sequenced with immunoSEQ multiplex PCR; TCRdb's copy has only in-frame clones and lacks some. The sample records over 85,000 clones, around 88% being singletons. The input for sequencing was peripheral blood, taken from a patient treated with radiotherapy plus ipilimumab. The V call is TRBV30, the J call TRBJ1-1; 7 bases are a match to TRBD1. The receptor was derived from a human donor with non-small cell lung cancer that progressed on radiotherapy plus ipilimumab. The CDR3 sequence is CAWKWSGQKNTEAFF. CDR3 nucleotides: TGTGCCTGGAAGTGGTCGGGACAGAAGAACACTGAAGCTTTCTTT.